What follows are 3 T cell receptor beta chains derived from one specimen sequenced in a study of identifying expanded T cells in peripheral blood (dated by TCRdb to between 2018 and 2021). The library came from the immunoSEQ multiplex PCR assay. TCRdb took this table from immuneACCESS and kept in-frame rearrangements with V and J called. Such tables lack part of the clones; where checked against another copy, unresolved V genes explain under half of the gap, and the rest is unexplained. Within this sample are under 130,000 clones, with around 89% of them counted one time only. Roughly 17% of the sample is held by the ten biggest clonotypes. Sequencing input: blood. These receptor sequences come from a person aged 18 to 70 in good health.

Here the CDR3 DNA reads TGCGCCAGCAGCCAAGTTGGCGGAAAGGACGAGCAGTTCTTC. Encoded protein: CASSQVGGKDEQFF. V and J are TRBV4-3 and TRBJ2-1; D gene ambiguous. V lost 1 base, J lost 10 bases, and 14 bases lay in between. The CDR3 runs 14 residues. Germline values: CDR1 LGHNA, CDR2 YSLEER.

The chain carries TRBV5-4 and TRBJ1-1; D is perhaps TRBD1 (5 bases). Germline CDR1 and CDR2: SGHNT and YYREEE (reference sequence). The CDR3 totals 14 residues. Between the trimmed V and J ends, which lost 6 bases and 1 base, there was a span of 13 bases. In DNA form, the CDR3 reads TGTGCCAGCAACCCCGCGGGGACGAACACTGAAGCTTTCTTT. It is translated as CASNPAGTNTEAFF.

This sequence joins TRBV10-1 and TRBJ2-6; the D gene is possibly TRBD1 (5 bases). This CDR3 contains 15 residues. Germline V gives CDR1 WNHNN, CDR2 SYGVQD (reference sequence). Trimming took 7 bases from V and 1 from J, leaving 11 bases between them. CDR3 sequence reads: CASTRVNSGANVLTF. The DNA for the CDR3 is TGCGCCAGCACCAGGGTTAATTCTGGGGCCAACGTCCTGACTTTC.